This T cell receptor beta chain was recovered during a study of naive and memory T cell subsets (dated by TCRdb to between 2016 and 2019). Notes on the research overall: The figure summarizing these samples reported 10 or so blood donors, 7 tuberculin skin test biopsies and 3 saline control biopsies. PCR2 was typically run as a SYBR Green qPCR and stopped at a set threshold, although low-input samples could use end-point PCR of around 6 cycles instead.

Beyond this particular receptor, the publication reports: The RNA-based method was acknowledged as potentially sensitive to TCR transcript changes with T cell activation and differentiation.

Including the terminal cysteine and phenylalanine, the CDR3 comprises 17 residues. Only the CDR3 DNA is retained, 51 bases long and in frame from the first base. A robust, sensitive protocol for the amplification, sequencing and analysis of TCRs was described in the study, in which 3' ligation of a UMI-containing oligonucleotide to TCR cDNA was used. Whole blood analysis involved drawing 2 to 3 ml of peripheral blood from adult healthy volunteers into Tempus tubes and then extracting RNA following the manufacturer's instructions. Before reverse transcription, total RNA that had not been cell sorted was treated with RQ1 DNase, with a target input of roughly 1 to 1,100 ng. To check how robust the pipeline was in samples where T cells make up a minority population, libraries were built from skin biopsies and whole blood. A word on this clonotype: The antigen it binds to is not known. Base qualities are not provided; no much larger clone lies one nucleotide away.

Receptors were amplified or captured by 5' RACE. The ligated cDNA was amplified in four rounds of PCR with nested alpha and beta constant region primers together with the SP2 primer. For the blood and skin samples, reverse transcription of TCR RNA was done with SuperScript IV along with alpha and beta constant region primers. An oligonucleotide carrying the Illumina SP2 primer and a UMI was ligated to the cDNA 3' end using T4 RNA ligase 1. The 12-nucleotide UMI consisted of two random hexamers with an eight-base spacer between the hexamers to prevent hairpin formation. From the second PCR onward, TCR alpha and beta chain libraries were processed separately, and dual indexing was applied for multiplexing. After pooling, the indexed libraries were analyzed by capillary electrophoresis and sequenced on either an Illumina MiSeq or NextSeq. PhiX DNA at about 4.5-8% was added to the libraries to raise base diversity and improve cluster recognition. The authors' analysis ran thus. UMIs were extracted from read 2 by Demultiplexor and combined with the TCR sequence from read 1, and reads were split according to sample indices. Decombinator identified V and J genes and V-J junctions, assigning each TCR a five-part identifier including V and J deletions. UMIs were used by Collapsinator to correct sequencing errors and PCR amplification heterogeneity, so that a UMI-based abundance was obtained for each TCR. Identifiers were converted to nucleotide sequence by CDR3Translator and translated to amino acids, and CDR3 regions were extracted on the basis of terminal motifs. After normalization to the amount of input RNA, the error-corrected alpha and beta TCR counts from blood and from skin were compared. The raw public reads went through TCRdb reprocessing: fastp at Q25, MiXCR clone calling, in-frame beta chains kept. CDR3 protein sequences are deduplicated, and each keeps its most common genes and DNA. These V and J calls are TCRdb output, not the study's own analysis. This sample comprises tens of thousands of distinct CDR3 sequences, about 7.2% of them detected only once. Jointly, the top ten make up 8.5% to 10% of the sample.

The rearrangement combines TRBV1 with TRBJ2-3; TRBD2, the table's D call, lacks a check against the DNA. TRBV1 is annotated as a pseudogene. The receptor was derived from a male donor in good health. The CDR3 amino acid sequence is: CTSSQIPRDYPTDTQYF. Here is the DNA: TGCACCAGCAGCCAGATACCCCGGGACTACCCCACAGATACGCAGTATTTT.